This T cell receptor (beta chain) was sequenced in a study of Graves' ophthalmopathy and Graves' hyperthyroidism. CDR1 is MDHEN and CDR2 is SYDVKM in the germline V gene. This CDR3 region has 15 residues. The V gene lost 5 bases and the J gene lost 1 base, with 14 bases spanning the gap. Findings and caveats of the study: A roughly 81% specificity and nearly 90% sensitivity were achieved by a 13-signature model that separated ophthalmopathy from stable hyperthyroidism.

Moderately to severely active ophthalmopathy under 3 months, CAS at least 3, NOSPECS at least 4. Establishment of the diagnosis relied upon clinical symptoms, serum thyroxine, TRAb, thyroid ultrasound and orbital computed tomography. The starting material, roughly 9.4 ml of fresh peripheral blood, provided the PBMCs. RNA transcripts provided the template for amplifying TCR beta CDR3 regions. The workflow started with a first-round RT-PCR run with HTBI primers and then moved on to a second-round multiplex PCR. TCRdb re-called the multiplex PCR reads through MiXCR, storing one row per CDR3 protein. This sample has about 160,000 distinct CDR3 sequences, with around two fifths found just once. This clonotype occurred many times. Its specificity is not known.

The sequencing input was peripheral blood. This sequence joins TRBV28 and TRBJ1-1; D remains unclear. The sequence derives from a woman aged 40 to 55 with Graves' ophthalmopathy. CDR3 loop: CASSTFEPGNTEAFF. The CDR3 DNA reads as TGTGCCAGCAGTACTTTTGAGCCAGGGAACACTGAAGCTTTCTTT.